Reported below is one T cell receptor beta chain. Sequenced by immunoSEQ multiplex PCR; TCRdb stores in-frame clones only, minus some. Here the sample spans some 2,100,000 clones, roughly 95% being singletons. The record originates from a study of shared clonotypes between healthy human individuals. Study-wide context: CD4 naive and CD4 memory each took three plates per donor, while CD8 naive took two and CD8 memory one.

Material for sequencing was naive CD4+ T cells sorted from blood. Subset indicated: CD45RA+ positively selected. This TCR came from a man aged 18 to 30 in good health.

CDR3 residues: CASSLGDRERNIQYF. The CDR3 DNA is TGCGCCAGCAGCTTGGGGGACAGGGAGAGAAACATTCAGTACTTC. The rearrangement joins TRBV5-1 to TRBJ2-4, with 9 positions matching TRBD1. V lost 0 bases and J lost 6; bases outside the gene matches: 4. This CDR3 spans 15 amino acids. The germline CDR1 and CDR2 sequences are SGHRS and YFSETQ.